This T cell receptor beta chain is from a study of T cell repertoires in ileal Crohn's disease. The time point is: neoterminal ileum biopsy at postoperative endoscopy, about 6 months after surgery. Generated by immunoSEQ multiplex PCR, the TCRdb table keeps only in-frame clones and is missing some. The data hold approximately 19,000 clones, with around 70% observed a single time. The CDR3 sequence is 13 residues long. CDR1 KGHSH and CDR2 LQKENI come from the germline V gene. J lost 4 bases, V lost 3 bases, and 2 bases had no gene match. The sample taken for sequencing was ileal tissue. This chain uses TRBV18 with TRBJ2-7; 8 positions agree with TRBD1. This clonotype was obtained from an adult with Crohn's disease. The CDR3 nucleotides are TGTGCCAGCTCACCGACAGGGGATTACGAGCAGTACTTC. Amino acid sequence: CASSPTGDYEQYF.